The source of this T cell receptor (beta chain) is a study of blood T cell repertoires in COVID-19. Clones were sequenced by immunoSEQ multiplex PCR, and TCRdb holds only the in-frame ones, with some missing. This sample has approximately 290,000 clones, with approximately 90% found just once. Trimming took off 2 bases at V and 3 bases at J, with 10 bases between the two ends. The CDR3 runs to 15 residues. Per germline, CDR1 SGHVS and CDR2 FNYEAQ. The chain recombines TRBV7-6 with TRBJ2-2; possibly TRBD1 for D (5 bases). This TCR was sampled from a woman aged 55-70 years with acute or convalescent COVID-19. Material: peripheral blood. The CDR3 here is CASSLRTRDTGELFF. The CDR3, as DNA: TGTGCCAGCAGCTTAAGGACACGGGACACCGGGGAGCTGTTTTTT.